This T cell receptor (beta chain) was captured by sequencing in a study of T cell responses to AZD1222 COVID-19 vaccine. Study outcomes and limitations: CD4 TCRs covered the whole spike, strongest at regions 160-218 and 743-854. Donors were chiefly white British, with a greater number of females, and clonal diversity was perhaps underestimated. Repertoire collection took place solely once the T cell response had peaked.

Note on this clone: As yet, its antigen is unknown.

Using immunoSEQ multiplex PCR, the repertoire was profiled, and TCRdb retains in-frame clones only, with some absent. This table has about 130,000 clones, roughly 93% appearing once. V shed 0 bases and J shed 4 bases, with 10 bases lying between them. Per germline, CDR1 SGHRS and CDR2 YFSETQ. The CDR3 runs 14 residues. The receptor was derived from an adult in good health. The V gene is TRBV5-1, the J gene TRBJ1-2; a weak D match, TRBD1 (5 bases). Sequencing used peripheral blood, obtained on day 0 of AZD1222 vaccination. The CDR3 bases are TGCGCCAGCAGCTTGGGGGACTGGATCTATGGCTACACCTTC. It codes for CASSLGDWIYGYTF.